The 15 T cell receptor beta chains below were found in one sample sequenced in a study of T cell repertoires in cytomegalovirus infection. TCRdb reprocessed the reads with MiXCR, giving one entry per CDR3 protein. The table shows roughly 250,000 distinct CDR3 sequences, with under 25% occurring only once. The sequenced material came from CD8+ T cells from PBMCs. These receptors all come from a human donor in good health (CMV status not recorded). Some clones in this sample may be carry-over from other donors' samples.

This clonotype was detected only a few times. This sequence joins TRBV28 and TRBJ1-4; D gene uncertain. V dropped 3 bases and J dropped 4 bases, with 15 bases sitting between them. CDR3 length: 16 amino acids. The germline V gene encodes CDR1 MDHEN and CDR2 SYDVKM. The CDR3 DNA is TGTGCCAGCAGTTTGGCCATCGGGAGGTTTAATGAAAAACTGTTTTTT. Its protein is CASSLAIGRFNEKLFF.

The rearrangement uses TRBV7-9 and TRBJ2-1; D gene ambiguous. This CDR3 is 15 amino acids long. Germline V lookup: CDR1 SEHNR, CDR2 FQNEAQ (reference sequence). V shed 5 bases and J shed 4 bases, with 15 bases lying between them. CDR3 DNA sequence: TGTGCCAGCAGCGCTGCCGCTTCCATATACAATGAGCAGTTCTTC. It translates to CASSAAASIYNEQFF.

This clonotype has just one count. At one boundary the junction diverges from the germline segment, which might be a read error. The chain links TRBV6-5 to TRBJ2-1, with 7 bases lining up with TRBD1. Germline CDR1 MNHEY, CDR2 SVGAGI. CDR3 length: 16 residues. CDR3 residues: CASTPQGWSSYNQQFF. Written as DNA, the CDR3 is TGTGCCAGCACACCACAGGGGTGGAGTTCCTACAATCAGCAGTTCTTC.

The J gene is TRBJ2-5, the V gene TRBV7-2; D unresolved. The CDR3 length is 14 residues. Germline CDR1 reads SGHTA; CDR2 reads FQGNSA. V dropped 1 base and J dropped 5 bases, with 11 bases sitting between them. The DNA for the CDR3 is TGTGCCAGCAGCTTAGTTCCGGGCCGGGAGACCCAGTACTTC. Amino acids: CASSLVPGRETQYF. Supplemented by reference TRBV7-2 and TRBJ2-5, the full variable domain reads GAGVSQSPSNKVTEKGKDVELRCDPISGHTALYWYRQSLGQGLEFLIYFQGNSAPDKSGLPSDRFSAERTGGSVSTLTIQRTQQEDSAVYLCASSLVPGRETQYFGPGTRLLVL.

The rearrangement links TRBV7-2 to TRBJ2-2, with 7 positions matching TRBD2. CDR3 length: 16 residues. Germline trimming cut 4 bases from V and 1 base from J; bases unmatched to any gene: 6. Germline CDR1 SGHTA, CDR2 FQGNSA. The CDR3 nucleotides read TGTGCCAGCAGCTCCGTTCTAGCGGAGAACACCGGGGAGCTGTTTTTT. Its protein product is CASSSVLAENTGELFF.

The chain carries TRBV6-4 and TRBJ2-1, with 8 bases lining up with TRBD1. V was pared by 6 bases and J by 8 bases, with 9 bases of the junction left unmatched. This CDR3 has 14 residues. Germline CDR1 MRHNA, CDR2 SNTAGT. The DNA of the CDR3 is TGTGCCAGCAGCAGGACAGGGACTCAGGATGAGCAGTTCTTC. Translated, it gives CASSRTGTQDEQFF.

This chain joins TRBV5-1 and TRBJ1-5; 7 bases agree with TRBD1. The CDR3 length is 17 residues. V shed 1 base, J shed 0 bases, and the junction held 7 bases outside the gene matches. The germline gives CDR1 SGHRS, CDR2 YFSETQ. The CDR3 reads CASSLMVGGSSNQPQHF. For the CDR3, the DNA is TGCGCCAGCAGCTTGATGGTAGGGGGCAGTAGCAATCAGCCCCAGCATTTT.

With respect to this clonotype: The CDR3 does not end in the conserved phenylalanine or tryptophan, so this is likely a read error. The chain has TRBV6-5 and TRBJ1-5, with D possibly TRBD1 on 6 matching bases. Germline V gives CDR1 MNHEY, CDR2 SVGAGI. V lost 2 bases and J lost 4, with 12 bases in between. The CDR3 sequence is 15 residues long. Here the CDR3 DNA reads TGTGCCAGCAGTTACCTGGACAGCACAAATCAGCCCCAGCATCTT. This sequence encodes CASSYLDSTNQPQHL.

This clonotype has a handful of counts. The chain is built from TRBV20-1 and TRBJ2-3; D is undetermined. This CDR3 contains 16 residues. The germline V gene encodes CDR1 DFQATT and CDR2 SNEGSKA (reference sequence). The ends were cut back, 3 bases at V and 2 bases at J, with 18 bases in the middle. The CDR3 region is CSASLAGPWTTDTQYF. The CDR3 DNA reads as TGCAGTGCTAGTCTGGCAGGACCCTGGACCACAGATACGCAGTATTTT.

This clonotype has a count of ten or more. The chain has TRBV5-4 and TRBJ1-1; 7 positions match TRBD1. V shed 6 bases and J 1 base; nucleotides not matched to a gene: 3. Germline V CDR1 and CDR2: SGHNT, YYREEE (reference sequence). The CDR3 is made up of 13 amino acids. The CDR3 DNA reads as TGTGCCAGCACCCGACAGGGGAACACTGAAGCTTTCTTT. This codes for CASTRQGNTEAFF.

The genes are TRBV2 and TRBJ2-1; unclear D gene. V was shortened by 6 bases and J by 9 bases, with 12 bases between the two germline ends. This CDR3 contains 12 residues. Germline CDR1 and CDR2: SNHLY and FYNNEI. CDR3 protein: CASRSRVGEQFF. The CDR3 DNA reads TGTGCCAGCAGATCTAGGGTGGGTGAGCAGTTCTTC.

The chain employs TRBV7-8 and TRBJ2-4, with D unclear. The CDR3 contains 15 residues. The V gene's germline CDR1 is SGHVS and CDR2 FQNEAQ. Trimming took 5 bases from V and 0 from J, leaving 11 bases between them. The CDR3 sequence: CASSPKGLAKNIQYF. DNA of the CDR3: TGTGCCAGCAGCCCTAAGGGCCTAGCCAAAAACATTCAGTACTTC.

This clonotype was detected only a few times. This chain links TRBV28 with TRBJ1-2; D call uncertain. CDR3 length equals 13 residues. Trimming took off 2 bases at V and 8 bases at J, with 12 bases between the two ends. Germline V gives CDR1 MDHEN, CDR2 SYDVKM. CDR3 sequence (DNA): TGTGCCAGCAGTTTACCGCTCGAATCGGGCTACACCTTC. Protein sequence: CASSLPLESGYTF.

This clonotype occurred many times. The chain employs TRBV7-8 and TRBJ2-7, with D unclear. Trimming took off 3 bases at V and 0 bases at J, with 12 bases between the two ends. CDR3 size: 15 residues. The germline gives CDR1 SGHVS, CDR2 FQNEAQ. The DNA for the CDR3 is TGTGCCAGCAGCTTCGCTATCCCAGCCTCCTACGAGCAGTACTTC. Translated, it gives CASSFAIPASYEQYF.

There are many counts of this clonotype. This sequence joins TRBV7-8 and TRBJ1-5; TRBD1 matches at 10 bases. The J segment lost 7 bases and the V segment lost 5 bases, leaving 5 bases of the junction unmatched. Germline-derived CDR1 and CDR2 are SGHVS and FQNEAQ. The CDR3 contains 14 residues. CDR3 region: CASSQGTGEQPQHF. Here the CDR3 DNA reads TGTGCCAGCAGCCAAGGGACAGGGGAACAGCCCCAGCATTTT.